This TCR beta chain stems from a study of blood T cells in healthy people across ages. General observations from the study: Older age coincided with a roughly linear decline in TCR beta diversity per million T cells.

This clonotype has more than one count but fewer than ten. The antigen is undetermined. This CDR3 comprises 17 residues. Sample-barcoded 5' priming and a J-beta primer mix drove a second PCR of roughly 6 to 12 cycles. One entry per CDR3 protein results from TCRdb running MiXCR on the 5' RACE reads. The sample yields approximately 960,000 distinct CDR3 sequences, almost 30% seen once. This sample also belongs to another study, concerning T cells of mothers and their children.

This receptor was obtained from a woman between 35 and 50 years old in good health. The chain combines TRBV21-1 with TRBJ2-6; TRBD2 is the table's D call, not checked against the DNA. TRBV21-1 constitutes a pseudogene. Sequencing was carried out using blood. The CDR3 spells CASSNGRVFSGANVLTF. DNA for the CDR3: TGTGCCAGCAGCAATGGGAGAGTGTTCTCTGGGGCCAACGTCCTGACTTTC.